These 5 T cell receptor beta chains came from one sample sequenced in a study of T cell changes during pregnancy in multiple sclerosis. Using immunoSEQ multiplex PCR, the repertoire was profiled, and TCRdb retains in-frame clones only, with some absent. The sample contains about 68,000 clones, 90% of which appear only once. The sequencing here drew on peripheral blood, taken in the third trimester of pregnancy. The source of these receptors is a female donor with multiple sclerosis, enrolled in a pregnancy study.

This clone was seen once. The rearrangement uses TRBV7-2 and TRBJ2-5; unclear D gene. From germline, CDR1 is SGHTA and CDR2 FQGNSA. This CDR3 spans 13 amino acids. Deletions cut 3 bases from V and 2 bases from J, with 7 bases between. The chain's CDR3 is CASSFAEQETQYF. The CDR3 nucleotides are TGTGCCAGCAGCTTTGCGGAACAAGAGACCCAGTACTTC.

This sequence joins TRBV6-5 and TRBJ1-2; D not certain. The CDR3 covers 12 residues. CDR1 is MNHEY, CDR2 SVGAGI, per germline. Trimming stripped 8 bases from V and 5 bases from J, with 12 bases between. CDR3: CASGSLKYGYTF. CDR3 nucleotides: TGTGCCAGCGGCAGTCTTAAGTATGGCTACACCTTC.

The genes are TRBV2 and TRBJ1-5; perhaps TRBD1 as D (6 bases). The CDR3 runs to 14 residues. Germline V gives CDR1 SNHLY, CDR2 FYNNEI. V lost 7 bases and J 5 bases, leaving 15 bases between the germline ends. The CDR3 sequence is CASTVRQVYQPQHF. The CDR3 DNA is TGTGCCAGCACGGTCCGACAGGTCTATCAGCCCCAGCATTTT.

V and J are TRBV7-2 and TRBJ1-3, with TRBD1 as a possible D gene (5 bases). Trimming took 1 base from V and 7 from J, leaving 8 bases between them. This CDR3 is 13 amino acids long. CDR1 is SGHTA, CDR2 FQGNSA, per germline. The CDR3, as DNA: TGTGCCAGCAGCTTAGGTTGGGGCAACACCATATATTTT. Protein product: CASSLGWGNTIYF.

The V call is TRBV5-1, the J call TRBJ2-2, with 9 bases lining up with TRBD1. Germline CDR1 reads SGHRS; CDR2 reads YFSETQ. With 0 bases clipped from V and 2 bases from J, the junction kept 5 bases outside the gene matches. The CDR3 is 17 residues long. The CDR3 loop reads CASSLEGQGKNTGELFF. The DNA of the CDR3 is TGCGCCAGCAGCTTGGAGGGACAGGGTAAAAACACCGGGGAGCTGTTTTTT.